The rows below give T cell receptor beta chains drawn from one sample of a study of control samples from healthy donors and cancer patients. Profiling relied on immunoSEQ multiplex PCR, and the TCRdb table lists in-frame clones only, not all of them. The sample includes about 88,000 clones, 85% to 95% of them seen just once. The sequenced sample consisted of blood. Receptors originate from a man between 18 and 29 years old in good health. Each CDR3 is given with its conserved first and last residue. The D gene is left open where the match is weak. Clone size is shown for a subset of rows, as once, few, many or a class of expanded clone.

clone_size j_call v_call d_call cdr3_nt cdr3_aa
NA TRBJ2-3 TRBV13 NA TGTGCCAGCAGCTTAGGTGGTGGAACCGATACGCAGTATTTT CASSLGGGTDTQYF
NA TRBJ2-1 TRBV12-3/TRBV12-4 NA TGTGCCGCGGGGCGGGGAGATGACGATGAGCAGTTCTTC CAAGRGDDDEQFF
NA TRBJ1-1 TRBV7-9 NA TGTGCCAGCAGCTTACAGGGCCTTCGGGCTGAAGCTTTCTTT CASSLQGLRAEAFF
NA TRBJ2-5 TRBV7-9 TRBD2 TGTGCCAGCAGCGCTCGGACTAGCGCAGAGACCCAGTACTTC CASSARTSAETQYF
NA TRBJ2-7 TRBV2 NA TGTGCCAGCAGTGAAGCGTCGTGGCCTTACGAGGAGCAGTACTTC CASSEASWPYEEQYF
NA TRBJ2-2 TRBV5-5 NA TGTGCCAGCAGCCCCAAGCCCGCAGGGCGATTGGGGGAGCTGTTTTTT CASSPKPAGRLGELFF
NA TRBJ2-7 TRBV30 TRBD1 TGTGCCTGGAGTGTAGGGGGCCAGGGGGAACAGTACTTC CAWSVGGQGEQYF
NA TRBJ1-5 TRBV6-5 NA TGTGCCAGCAGTTACTCTCAACCAACAGGGAATCAGCCCCAGCATTTT CASSYSQPTGNQPQHF
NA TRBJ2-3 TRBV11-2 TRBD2 TGTGCCAGCAGCTTAACCATTCCGGGACTAGCAGATACGCAGTATTTT CASSLTIPGLADTQYF
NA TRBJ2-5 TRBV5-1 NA TGCGCCAGCAGCTCCCTCGAGGAGACCCAGTACTTC CASSSLEETQYF
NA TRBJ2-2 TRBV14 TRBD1 TGTGCCAGCAGCCAATGGACAGGGGCCGGGGAGCTGTTTTTT CASSQWTGAGELFF
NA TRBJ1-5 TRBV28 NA TGTGCCAGCAGTCCAGACGCGGACAGTTATAGCAATCAGCCCCAGCATTTT CASSPDADSYSNQPQHF
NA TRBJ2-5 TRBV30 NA TGTGCCTGGAGTGGTTACCTTGAGGCTCAAGAGACCCAGTACTTC CAWSGYLEAQETQYF
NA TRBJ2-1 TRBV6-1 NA TGTGCCAGCAGTGGACCCCTTAGGGGCGAATCCTACAATGAGCAGTTCTTC CASSGPLRGESYNEQFF
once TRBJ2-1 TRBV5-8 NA TGTGCCAGCAGCTCTTGGGGTTCCTACAATGAGCAGTTCTTC CASSSWGSYNEQFF